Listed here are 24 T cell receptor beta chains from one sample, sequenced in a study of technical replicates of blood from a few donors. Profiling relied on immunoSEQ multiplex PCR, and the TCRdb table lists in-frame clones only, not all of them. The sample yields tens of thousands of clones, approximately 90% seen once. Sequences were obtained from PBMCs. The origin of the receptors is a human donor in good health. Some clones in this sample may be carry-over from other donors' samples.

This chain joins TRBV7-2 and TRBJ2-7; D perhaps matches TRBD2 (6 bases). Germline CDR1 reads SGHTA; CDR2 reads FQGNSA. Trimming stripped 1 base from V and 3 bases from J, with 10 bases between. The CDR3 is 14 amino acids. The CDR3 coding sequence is TGTGCCAGCAGCTTAGGAGGTAGCGGCTACGAGCAGTACTTC. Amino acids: CASSLGGSGYEQYF.

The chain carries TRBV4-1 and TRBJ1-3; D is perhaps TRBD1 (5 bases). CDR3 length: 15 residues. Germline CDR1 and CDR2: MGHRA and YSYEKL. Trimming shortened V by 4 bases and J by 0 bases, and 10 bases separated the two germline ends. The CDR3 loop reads CASSPTGGSGNTIYF. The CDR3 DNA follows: TGCGCCAGCAGCCCTACGGGGGGCTCTGGAAACACCATATATTTT.

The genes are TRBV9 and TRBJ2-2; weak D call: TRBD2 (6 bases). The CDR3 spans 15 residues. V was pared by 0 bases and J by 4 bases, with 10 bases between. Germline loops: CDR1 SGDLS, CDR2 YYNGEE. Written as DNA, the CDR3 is TGTGCCAGCAGCGTAGTCGGGAGTGGCACCGGGGAGCTGTTTTTT. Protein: CASSVVGSGTGELFF.

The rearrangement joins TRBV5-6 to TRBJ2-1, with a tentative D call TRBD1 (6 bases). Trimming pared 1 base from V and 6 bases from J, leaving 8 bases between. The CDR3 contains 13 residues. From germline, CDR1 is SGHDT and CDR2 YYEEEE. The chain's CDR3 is CASSLRTVNEQFF. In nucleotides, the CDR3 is TGTGCCAGCAGCTTGAGGACAGTCAATGAGCAGTTCTTC. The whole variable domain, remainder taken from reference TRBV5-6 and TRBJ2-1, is DAGVTQSPTHLIKTRGQQVTLRCSPKSGHDTVSWYQQALGQGPQFIFQYYEEEERQRGNFPDRFSGHQFPNYSSELNVNALLLGDSALYLCASSLRTVNEQFFGPGTRLTVL.

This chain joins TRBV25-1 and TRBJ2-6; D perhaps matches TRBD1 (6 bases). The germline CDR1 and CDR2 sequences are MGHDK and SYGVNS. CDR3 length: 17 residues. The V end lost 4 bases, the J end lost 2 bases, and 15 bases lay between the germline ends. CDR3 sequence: CASSVPQGETGANVLTF. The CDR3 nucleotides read TGTGCCAGCAGTGTACCACAGGGAGAGACTGGGGCCAACGTCCTGACTTTC.

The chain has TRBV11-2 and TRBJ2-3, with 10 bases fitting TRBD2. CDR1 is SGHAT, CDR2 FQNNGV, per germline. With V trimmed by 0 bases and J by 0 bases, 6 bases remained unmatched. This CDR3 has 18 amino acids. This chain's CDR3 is CASSLDLTSGASTDTQYF. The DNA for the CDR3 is TGTGCCAGCAGCTTAGATTTAACTAGCGGGGCTAGCACAGATACGCAGTATTTT. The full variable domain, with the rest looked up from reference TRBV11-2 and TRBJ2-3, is EAGVAQSPRYKIIEKRQSVAFWCNPISGHATLYWYQQILGQGPKLLIQFQNNGVVDDSQLPKDRFSAERLKGVDSTLKIQPAKLEDSAVYLCASSLDLTSGASTDTQYFGPGTRLTVL.

The CDR3 DNA follows: TGTGCCAGCAACAAGATGACAGGGGAGGAGACCCAGTACTTC. Translated, it gives CASNKMTGEETQYF. J is TRBJ2-5 and V is TRBV5-5; TRBD1 aligns across 8 bases. Germline-derived CDR1 and CDR2 are SGHKS and YYEKEE (reference sequence). This CDR3 is 14 amino acids long. Unmatched junction bases numbered 9, after V lost 6 bases and J lost 5 bases.

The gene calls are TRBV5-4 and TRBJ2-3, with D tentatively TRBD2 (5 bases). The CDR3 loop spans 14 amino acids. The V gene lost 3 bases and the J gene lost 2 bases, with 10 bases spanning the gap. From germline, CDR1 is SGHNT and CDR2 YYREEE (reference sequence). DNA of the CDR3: TGTGCCAGCAGCTCTCTCGGGGACACAGATACGCAGTATTTT. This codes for CASSSLGDTDTQYF.

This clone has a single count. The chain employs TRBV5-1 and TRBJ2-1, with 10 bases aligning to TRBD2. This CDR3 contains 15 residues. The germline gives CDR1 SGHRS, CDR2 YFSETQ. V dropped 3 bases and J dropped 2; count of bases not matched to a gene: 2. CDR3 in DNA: TGCGCCAGCAGCTACGGGACTAGCGCCTACAATGAGCAGTTCTTC. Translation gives CASSYGTSAYNEQFF.

The CDR3 nucleotides read TGTGCCAGCAGTGAAGGGCAGGCCGGCGGGGATGAGCAGTTCTTC. Translated: CASSEGQAGGDEQFF. The V gene is TRBV6-4, the J gene TRBJ2-1, with a tentative D call TRBD2 (6 bases). V was clipped by 3 bases and J by 8 bases, with 17 bases between them. Per germline, CDR1 MRHNA and CDR2 SNTAGT. CDR3 length: 15 residues.

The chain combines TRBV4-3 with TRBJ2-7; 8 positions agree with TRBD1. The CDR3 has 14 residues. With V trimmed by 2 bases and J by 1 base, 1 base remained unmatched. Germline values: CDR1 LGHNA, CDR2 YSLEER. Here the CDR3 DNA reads TGCGCCAGCAGCCAACAGGGGGCTTCCTACGAGCAGTACTTC. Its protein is CASSQQGASYEQYF.

The DNA for the CDR3 is TGTGCCAGAAGCTTCGATGGACAGGAGGATAATGAAAAACTGTTTTTT. It codes for CARSFDGQEDNEKLFF. This chain connects TRBV5-3 to TRBJ1-4; 7 bases agree with TRBD1. TRBV5-3 is an ORF for which the function is uncertain. V lost 2 bases and J lost 4; bases outside the gene matches: 8. This CDR3 is built from 16 residues.

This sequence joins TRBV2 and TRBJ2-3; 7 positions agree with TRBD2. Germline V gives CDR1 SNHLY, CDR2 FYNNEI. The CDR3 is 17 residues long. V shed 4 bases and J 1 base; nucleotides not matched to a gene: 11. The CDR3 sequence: CASSVNPGRVGTDTQYF. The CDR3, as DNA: TGTGCCAGCAGTGTTAATCCAGGGAGGGTAGGCACAGATACGCAGTATTTT.

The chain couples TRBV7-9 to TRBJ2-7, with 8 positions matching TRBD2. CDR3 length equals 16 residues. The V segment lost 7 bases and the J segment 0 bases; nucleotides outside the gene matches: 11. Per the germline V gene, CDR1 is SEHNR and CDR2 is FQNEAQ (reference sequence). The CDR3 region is CASNGAASGGSYEQYF. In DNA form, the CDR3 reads TGTGCCAGCAATGGGGCGGCAAGCGGGGGCTCCTACGAGCAGTACTTC.

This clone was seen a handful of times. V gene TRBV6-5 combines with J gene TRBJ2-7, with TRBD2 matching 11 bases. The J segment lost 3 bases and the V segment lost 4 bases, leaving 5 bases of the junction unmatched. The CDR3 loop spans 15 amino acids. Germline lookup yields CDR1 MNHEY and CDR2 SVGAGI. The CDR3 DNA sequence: TGTGCCAGCAGTTCCCTAGCGGGGGGAGACTACGAGCAGTACTTC. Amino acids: CASSSLAGGDYEQYF.

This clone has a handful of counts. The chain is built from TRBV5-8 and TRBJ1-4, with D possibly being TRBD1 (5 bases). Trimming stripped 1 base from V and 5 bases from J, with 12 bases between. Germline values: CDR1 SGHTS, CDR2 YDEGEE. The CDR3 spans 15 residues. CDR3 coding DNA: TGTGCCAGCAGCTTGATGACAGCCCAAAATGAAAAACTGTTTTTT. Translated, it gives CASSLMTAQNEKLFF.

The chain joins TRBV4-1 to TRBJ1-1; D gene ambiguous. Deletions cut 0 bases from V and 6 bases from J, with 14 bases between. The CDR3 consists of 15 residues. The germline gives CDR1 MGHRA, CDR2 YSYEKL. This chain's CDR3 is CASSQDSSQAAEAFF. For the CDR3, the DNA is TGCGCCAGCAGCCAAGACTCATCCCAGGCCGCTGAAGCTTTCTTT.

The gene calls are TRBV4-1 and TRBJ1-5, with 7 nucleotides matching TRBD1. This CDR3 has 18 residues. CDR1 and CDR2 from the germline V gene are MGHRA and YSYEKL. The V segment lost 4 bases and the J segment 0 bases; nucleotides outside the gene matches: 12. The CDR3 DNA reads TGCGCCAGCAGCCGGAACTCAGGTGGGACAGATAGCAATCAGCCCCAGCATTTT. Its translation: CASSRNSGGTDSNQPQHF.

The CDR3 DNA is TGCGCCAGCAGCTTGGGGGGAGTGGGCACTGAAGCTTTCTTT. Translating it yields CASSLGGVGTEAFF. The chain recombines TRBV5-1 with TRBJ1-1; D gene unclear. With 0 bases removed from V and 4 bases from J, the gap between germline ends came to 10 bases. This CDR3 has 14 residues. Germline lookup yields CDR1 SGHRS and CDR2 YFSETQ. The full variable domain, its missing parts supplied by reference TRBV5-1 and TRBJ1-1, is KAGVTQTPRYLIKTRGQQVTLSCSPISGHRSVSWYQQTPGQGLQFLFEYFSETQRNKGNFPGRFSGRQFSNSRSEMNVSTLELGDSALYLCASSLGGVGTEAFFGQGTRLTVV.

The CDR3 DNA sequence: TGTGCCAGCAGCCGGGGAGTCAACTACGAGCAGTACTTC. Translated, it gives CASSRGVNYEQYF. The J gene is TRBJ2-7, the V gene TRBV11-3; D is perhaps TRBD2 (5 bases). The CDR3 has 13 amino acids. Germline V gives CDR1 SGHNT, CDR2 YENEEA. Between the trimmed V and J ends, which lost 5 bases and 3 bases, there was a span of 11 bases.

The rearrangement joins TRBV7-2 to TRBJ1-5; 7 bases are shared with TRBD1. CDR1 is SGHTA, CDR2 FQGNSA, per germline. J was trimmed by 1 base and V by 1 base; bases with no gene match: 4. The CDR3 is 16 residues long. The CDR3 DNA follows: TGTGCCAGCAGCTTAGGACACAGGGGAAGCAATCAGCCCCAGCATTTT. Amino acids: CASSLGHRGSNQPQHF.

CDR3 bases: TGTGCCAGCAGTGAAATCAGAACCAACTATGGCTACACCTTC. Translating gives CASSEIRTNYGYTF. The chain links TRBV6-1 to TRBJ1-2; no firm D call. Trimming took 2 bases from V and 2 from J, leaving 9 bases between them. The CDR3 has 14 amino acids. Per germline, CDR1 MNHNS and CDR2 SASEGT.

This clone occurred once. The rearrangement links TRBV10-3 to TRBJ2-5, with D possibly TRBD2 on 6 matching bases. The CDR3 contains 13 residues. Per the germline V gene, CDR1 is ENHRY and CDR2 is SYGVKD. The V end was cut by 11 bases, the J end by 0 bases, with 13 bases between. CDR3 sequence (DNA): TGTGCCTCTGCGGGGCGCTACCAAGAGACCCAGTACTTC. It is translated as CASAGRYQETQYF.

CDR3 loop: CASSQVQDNYGYTF. The DNA of the CDR3 is TGTGCCAGCAGTCAAGTACAGGATAACTATGGCTACACCTTC. The V call is TRBV9, the J call TRBJ1-2, with D possibly matching TRBD1 (5 bases). This CDR3 contains 14 residues. Per the germline V gene, CDR1 is SGDLS and CDR2 is YYNGEE. Deletions cut 5 bases from V and 1 base from J, with 12 bases between.